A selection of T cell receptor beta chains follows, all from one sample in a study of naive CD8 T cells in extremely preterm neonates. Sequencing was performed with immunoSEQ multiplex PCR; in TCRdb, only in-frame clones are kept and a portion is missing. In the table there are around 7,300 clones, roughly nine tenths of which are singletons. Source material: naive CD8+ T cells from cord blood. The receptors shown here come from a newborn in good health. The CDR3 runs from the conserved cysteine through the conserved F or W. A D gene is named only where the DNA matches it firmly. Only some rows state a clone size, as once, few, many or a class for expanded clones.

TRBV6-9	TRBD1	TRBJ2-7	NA	TGTGCCAGCAGTTATGGACAGGGAACCTACGAGCAGTACTTC	CASSYGQGTYEQYF
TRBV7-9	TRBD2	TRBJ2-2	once	TGTGCCAGCAGCAGCGGACTAGCGGGAGGGCCAAGCACCGGGGAGCTGTTTTTT	CASSSGLAGGPSTGELFF
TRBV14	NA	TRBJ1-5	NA	TGTGCCAGCAGCCAACAGGGCAATCAGCCCCAGCATTTT	CASSQQGNQPQHF
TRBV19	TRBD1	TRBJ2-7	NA	TGTGCCAGTAGTCCCCCGGGACAGTTCTACGAGCAGTACTTC	CASSPPGQFYEQYF
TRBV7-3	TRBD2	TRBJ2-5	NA	TGTGCCAGCAGCTCCCCAGCGGGAGGCACAGAGACCCAGTACTTC	CASSSPAGGTETQYF
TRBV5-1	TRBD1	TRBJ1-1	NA	TGCGCCAGCAGCTTGACAGGGGTGAACACTGAAGCTTTCTTT	CASSLTGVNTEAFF
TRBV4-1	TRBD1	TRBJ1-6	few	TGCGCCAGCAGCCAAGTGCCTCCTCCGGGACAGGGTTGGTCACCCCTCCACTTT	CASSQVPPPGQGWSPLHF
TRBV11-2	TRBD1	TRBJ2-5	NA	TGTGCCAGCAGCGTACCCCTGACAGGGAAAGAGACCCAGTACTTC	CASSVPLTGKETQYF
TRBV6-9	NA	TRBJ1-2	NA	TGTGCCAGCAGTTACAGTATGACTTACGGAAAGACCTATGGCTACACCTTC	CASSYSMTYGKTYGYTF
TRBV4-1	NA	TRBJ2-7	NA	TGCGCCAGCAGCCAGGGCGCCTCCTCTTGGGAGCAGTACTTC	CASSQGASSWEQYF
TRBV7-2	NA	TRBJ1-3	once	TGTGCCAGCAGCTTATGGCGGGGAAACACCATATATTTT	CASSLWRGNTIYF
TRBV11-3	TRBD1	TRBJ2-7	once	TGTGCCAGCAGCTCCGGGACAGGGGGCTACGAGCAGTACTTC	CASSSGTGGYEQYF
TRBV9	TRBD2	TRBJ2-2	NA	TGTGCCAGCAGCGGACTAGCGGGGAACACCGGGGAGCTGTTTTTT	CASSGLAGNTGELFF
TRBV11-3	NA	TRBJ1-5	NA	TGTGCCAGCAGCTTTCGAGGGAGCAATCAGCCCCAGCATTTT	CASSFRGSNQPQHF
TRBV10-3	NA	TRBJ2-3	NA	TGTGCCATCAGTGCAGGTGGAGGGGCCACAGATACGCAGTATTTT	CAISAGGGATDTQYF
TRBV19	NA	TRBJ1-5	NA	TGTGCCAGTAGTATGGTGACAGGAGGTCAGCCCCAGCATTTT	CASSMVTGGQPQHF
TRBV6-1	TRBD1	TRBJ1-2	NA	TGTGCCAGCAGCCTAGGGGGCCACTATGGCTACACCTTC	CASSLGGHYGYTF
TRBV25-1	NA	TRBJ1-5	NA	TGTGCCAGGCCCCAGGGAAAGCCCCAGCATTTT	CARPQGKPQHF
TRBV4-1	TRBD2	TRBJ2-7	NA	TGCGCCAGCAGCCAAGAAGCGGGAGGCTCCTACGAGCAGTACTTC	CASSQEAGGSYEQYF
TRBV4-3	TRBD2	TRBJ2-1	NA	TGCGCCAGCAGCCGCTCGAGCGGGAGGGGCGGAGATGAGCAGTTCTTC	CASSRSSGRGGDEQFF
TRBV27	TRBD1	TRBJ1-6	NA	TGTGCCAGCAGTTTCTCAGGGGGCTGGGGGTATAATTCACCCCTCCACTTT	CASSFSGGWGYNSPLHF
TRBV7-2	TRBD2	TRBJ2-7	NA	TGTGCCAGCAGCCCCCACTGGCGGGGGACCTACGAGCAGTACTTC	CASSPHWRGTYEQYF
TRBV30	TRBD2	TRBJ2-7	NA	TGTGCCTTTTCGACTAGCGGGAGCTACGAGCAGTACTTC	CAFSTSGSYEQYF
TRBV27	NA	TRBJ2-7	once	TGTGCCAGCAGTTTCAGTACAGGGGAGGCCTACGAGCAGTACTTC	CASSFSTGEAYEQYF
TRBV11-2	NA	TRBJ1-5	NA	TGTGCCAGCAGCTTAGAGGGCAGCCCCAATCAGCCCCAGCATTTT	CASSLEGSPNQPQHF
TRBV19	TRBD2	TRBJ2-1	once	TGTGCCAGTAGTATGATGGGACTAGGATCGCCGAATGAGCAGTTCTTC	CASSMMGLGSPNEQFF
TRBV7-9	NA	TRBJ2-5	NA	TGTGCCAGCAGTCCGGGACAAGAGACCCAGTACTTC	CASSPGQETQYF
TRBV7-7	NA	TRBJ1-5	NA	TGTGCCAGCAGCTTAGAGGGAGATCAGCCCCAGCATTTT	CASSLEGDQPQHF
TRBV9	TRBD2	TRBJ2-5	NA	TGTGCCAGCAGCGGCGGACTAGCGGGATCGGGAGAGACCCAGTACTTC	CASSGGLAGSGETQYF
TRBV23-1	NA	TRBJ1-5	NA	TGCGCCAGCAGCAACGTACAGGTAATTGGATTCTATAGCAATCAGCCCCAGCATTTT	CASSNVQVIGFYSNQPQHF
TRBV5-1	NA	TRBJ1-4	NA	TGCGCCAGCAGCCCGACAGGTTTTAAAGAAAAACTGTTTTTT	CASSPTGFKEKLFF
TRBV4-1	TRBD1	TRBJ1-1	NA	TGCGCCAGCAGCCAGCCGGGACAGGGGAACACTGAAGCTTTCTTT	CASSQPGQGNTEAFF
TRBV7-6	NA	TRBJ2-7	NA	TGTGCCAGCAGCTTATTAACAGGGTCGTACTACGAGCAGTACTTC	CASSLLTGSYYEQYF
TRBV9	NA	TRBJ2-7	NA	TGTGCCAGCAGCGCCAATACGGCCACAGGCATCTACGAGCAGTACTTC	CASSANTATGIYEQYF
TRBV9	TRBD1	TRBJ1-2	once	TGTGCCAGCAGCGTAGAGGCAGGGGGCACGAGCTACACCTTC	CASSVEAGGTSYTF
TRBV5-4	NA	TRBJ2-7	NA	TGTGCCAGCAGCTTGGCGGGGAGTCCCTCCTACGAGCAGTACTTC	CASSLAGSPSYEQYF
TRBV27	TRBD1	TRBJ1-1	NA	TGTGCCAGCAGTCCCGGGACAGGGAACACTGAAGCTTTCTTT	CASSPGTGNTEAFF
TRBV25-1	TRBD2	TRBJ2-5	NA	TGTGCCAGCATAGCGGGAGGGGCAGAGACCCAGTACTTC	CASIAGGAETQYF
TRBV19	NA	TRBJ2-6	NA	TGTGCCACCCGGCAGGGGAGCTCTGGGGCCAACGTCCTGACTTTC	CATRQGSSGANVLTF
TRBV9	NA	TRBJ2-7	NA	TGTGCCAGCAGCCCCAGCTACGAGCAGTACTTC	CASSPSYEQYF
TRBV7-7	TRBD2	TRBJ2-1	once	TGTGCTAGCAGCCCGAATCTAGCGGGAGAGCATGAGCAGTTCTTC	CASSPNLAGEHEQFF
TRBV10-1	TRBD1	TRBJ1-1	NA	TGCGCCAGCAGTGGGGACAGGGGTGAAGCTTTCTTT	CASSGDRGEAFF
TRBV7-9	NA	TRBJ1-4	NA	TGTGCCAGCAGCTTAGAATCAGGGCTAAATGAAAAACTGTTTTTT	CASSLESGLNEKLFF
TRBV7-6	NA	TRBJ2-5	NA	TGTGCCAGCAGCTTCCGCCTTAGACAGATCCAAGAGACCCAGTACTTC	CASSFRLRQIQETQYF
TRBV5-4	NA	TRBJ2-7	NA	TGTGCCAGCAGTTTTGGAGACGGGGAGCAGTACTTC	CASSFGDGEQYF
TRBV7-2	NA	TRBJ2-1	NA	TGTGCCAGCACCTACGGGACTCAGCAGTTCTTC	CASTYGTQQFF